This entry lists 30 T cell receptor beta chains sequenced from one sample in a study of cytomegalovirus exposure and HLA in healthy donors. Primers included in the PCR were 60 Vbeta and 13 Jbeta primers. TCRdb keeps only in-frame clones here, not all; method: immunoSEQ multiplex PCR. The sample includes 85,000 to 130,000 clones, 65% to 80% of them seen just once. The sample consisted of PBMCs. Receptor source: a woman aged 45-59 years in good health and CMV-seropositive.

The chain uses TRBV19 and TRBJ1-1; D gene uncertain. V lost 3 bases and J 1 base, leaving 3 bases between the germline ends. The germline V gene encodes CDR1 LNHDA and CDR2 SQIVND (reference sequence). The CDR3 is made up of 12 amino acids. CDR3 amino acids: CASSIKNTEAFF. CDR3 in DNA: TGTGCCAGTAGTATTAAGAACACTGAAGCTTTCTTT.

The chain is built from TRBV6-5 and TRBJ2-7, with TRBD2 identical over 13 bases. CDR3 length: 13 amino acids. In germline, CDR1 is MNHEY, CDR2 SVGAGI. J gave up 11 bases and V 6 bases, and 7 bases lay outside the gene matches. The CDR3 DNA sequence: TGTGCCAGCAGGGAACTAGCGGGGGGGTTCGAGTACTTC. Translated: CASRELAGGFEYF.

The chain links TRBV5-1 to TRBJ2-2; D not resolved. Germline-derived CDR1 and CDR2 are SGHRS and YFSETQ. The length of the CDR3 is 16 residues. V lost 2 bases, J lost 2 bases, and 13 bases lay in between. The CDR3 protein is CASSFEGGINTGELFF. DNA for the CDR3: TGCGCCAGCAGCTTCGAAGGCGGAATAAACACCGGGGAGCTGTTTTTT.

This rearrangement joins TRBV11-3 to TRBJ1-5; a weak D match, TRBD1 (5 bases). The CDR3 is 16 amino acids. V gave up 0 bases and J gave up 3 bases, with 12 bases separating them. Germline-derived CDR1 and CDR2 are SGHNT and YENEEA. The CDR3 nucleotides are TGTGCCAGCAGCTTAGATCTTGGGGCAGACAATCAGCCCCAGCATTTT. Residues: CASSLDLGADNQPQHF.

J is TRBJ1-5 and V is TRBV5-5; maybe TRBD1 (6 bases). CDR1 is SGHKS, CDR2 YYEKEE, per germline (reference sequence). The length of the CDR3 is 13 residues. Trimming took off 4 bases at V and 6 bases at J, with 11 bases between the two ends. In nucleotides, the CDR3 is TGTGCCAGCAGCCTTAACAGGGTTCAGCCCCAGCATTTT. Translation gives CASSLNRVQPQHF.

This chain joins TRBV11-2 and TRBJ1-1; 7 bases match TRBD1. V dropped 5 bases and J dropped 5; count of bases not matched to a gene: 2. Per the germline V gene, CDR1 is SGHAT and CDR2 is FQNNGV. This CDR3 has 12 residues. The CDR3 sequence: CASSLGQTEAFF. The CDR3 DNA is TGTGCCAGCAGCCTGGGACAGACTGAAGCTTTCTTT.

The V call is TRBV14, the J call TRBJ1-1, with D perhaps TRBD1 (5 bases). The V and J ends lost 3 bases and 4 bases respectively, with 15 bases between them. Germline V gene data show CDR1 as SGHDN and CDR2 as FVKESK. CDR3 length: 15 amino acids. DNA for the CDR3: TGTGCCAGCAGCCAGAGCCTCCCGGGGGGCACTGAAGCTTTCTTT. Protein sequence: CASSQSLPGGTEAFF.

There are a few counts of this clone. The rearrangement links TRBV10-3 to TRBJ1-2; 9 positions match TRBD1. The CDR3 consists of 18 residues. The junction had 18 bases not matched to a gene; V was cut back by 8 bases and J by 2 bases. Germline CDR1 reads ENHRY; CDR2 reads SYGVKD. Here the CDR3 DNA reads TGTGCCATCTACCCCGATTCGAGGACAGGGGACCAAAACTATGGCTACACCTTC. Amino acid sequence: CAIYPDSRTGDQNYGYTF.

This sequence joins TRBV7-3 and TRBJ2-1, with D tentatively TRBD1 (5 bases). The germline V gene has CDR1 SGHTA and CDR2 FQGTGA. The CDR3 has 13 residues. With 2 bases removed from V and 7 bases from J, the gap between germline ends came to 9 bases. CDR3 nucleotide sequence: TGTGCCAGCAGCTTAGGACATGGAAATGAGCAGTTCTTC. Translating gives CASSLGHGNEQFF.

CDR3: CASSLGTAGGNYGYTF. In DNA form, the CDR3 reads TGTGCCAGCAGCTTAGGGACAGCAGGGGGGAACTATGGCTACACCTTC. This chain links TRBV13 with TRBJ1-2, with 7 bases aligning to TRBD1. Germline lookup yields CDR1 PRHDT and CDR2 FYEKMQ (reference sequence). This CDR3 region has 16 residues. V dropped 0 bases and J dropped 2; count of bases not matched to a gene: 6.

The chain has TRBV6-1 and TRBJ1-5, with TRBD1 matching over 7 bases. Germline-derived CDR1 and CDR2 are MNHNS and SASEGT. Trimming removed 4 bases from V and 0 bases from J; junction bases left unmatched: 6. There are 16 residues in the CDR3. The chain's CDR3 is CASSARDSYSNQPQHF. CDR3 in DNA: TGTGCCAGCAGTGCCAGGGACAGCTATAGCAATCAGCCCCAGCATTTT.

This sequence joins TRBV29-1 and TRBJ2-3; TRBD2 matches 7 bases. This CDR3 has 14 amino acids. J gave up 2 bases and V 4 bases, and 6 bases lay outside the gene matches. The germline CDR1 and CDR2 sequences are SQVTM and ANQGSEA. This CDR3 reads CSVVRLAITDTQYF. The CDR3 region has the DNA TGCAGCGTTGTACGACTAGCCATCACAGATACGCAGTATTTT.

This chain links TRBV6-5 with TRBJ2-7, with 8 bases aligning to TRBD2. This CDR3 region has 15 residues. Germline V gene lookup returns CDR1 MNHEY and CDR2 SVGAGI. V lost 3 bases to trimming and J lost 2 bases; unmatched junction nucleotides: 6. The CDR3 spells CASSYGPGGAYEQYF. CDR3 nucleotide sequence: TGTGCCAGCAGTTATGGGCCGGGAGGGGCCTACGAGCAGTACTTC.

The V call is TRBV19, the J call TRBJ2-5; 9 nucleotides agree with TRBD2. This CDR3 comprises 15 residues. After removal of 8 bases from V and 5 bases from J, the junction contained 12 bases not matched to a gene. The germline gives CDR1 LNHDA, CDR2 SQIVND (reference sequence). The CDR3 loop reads CASSAGGVSVETQYF. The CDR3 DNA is TGTGCCAGTTCCGCGGGGGGGGTGTCTGTGGAGACCCAGTACTTC.

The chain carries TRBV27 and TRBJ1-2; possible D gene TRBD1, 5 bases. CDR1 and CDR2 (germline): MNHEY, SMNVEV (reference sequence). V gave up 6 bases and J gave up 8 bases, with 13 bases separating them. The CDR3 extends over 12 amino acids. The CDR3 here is CASRLAWGGYTF. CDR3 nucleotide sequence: TGTGCCAGCAGGTTGGCTTGGGGCGGCTACACCTTC.

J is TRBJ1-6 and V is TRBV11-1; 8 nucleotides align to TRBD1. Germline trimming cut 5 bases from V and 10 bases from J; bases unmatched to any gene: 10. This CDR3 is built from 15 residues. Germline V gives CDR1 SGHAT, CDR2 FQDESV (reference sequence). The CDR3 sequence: CASSLGQGTDSPLHF. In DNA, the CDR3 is TGTGCCAGCAGCCTTGGACAGGGAACCGACTCACCCCTCCACTTT.

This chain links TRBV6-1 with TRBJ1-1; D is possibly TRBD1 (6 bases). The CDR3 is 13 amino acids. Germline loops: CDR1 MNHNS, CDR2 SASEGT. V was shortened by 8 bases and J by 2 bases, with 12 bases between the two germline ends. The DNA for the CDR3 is TGTGCCAGCGGACAGAGGCTCAACACTGAAGCTTTCTTT. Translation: CASGQRLNTEAFF.

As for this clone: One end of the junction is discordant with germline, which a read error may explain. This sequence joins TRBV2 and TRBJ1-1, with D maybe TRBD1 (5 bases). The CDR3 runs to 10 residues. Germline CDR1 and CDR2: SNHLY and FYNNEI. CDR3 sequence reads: CASERGGPIF. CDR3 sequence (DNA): TGTGCCAGCGAACGGGGGGGACCCATCTTT.

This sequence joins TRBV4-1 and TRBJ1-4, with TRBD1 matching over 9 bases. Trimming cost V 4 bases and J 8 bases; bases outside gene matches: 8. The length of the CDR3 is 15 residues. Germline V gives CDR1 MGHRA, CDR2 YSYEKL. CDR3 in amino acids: CASSLGQGRGEKLFF. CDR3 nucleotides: TGCGCCAGCAGCCTAGGACAGGGGCGAGGCGAAAAACTGTTTTTT.

The CDR3 region is CASSPNPTGEEEKLFF. In DNA, the CDR3 is TGTGCCAGCAGCCCTAACCCGACAGGGGAAGAGGAAAAACTGTTTTTT. The chain combines TRBV4-2 with TRBJ1-4, with 8 bases aligning to TRBD1. V dropped 4 bases and J dropped 8; count of bases not matched to a gene: 12. Per germline, CDR1 LGHNA and CDR2 YNFKEQ. CDR3 length: 16 amino acids.

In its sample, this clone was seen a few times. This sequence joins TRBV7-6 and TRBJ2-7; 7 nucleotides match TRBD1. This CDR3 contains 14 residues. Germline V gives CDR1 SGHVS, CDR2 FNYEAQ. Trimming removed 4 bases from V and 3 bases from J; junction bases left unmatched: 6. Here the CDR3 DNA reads TGTGCCAGCAGCTCCCGACAGGGCATCTACGAGCAGTACTTC. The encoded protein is CASSSRQGIYEQYF.

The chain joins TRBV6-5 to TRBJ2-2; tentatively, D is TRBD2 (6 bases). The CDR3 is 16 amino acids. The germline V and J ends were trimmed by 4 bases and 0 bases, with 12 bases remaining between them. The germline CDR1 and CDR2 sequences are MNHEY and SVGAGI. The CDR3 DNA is TGTGCCAGCAGTTTGGCCGGGACTGCGAACACCGGGGAGCTGTTTTTT. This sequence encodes CASSLAGTANTGELFF.

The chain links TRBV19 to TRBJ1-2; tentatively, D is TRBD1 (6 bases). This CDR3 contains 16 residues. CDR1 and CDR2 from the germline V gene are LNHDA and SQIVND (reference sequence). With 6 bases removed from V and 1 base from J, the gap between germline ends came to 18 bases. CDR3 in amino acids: CASSPSGQHLNYGYTF. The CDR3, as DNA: TGTGCCAGTAGCCCGTCGGGACAACATCTTAACTATGGCTACACCTTC.

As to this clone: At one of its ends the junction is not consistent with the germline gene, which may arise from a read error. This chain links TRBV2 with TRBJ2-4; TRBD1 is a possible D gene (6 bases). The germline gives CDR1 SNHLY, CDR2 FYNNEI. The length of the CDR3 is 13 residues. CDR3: CASYLQGENIRYF. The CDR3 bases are TGTGCCAGTTATTTACAGGGAGAAAACATTCGGTACTTC.

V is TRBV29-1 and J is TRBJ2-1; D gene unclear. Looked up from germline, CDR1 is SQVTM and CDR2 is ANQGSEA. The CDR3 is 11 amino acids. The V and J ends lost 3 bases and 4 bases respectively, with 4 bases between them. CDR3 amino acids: CSVETYNEQFF. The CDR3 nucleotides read TGCAGCGTTGAGACATACAATGAGCAGTTCTTC.

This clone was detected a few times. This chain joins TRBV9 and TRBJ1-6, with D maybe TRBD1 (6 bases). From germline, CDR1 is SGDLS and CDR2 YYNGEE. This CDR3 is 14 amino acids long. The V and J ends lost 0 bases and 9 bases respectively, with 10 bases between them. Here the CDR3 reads CASSVGQVGSPLHF. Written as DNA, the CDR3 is TGTGCCAGCAGCGTAGGACAGGTCGGTTCACCCCTCCACTTT.

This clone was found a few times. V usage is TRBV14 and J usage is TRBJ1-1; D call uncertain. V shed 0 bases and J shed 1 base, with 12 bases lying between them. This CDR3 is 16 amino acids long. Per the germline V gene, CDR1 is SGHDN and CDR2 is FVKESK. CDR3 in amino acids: CASSQDQVRWNTEAFF. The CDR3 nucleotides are TGTGCCAGCAGCCAAGATCAAGTACGGTGGAACACTGAAGCTTTCTTT.

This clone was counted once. CDR3 sequence: CASSLTSGNTGELFF. In nucleotides, the CDR3 is TGCGCCAGCAGCTTAACTAGCGGGAACACCGGGGAGCTGTTTTTT. This chain joins TRBV5-1 and TRBJ2-2, with 8 bases that match TRBD2. V lost 2 bases to trimming and J lost 1 base; unmatched junction nucleotides: 1. The length of the CDR3 is 15 residues. Germline values: CDR1 SGHRS, CDR2 YFSETQ.

The chain's CDR3 is CASSETSGRSSYEQYF. The CDR3 nucleotides are TGTGCCAGCAGTGAAACAAGCGGGAGGAGCTCCTACGAGCAGTACTTC. The V and J genes are TRBV2 and TRBJ2-7; 9 nucleotides line up with TRBD2. The CDR3 loop spans 16 amino acids. Germline V CDR1 and CDR2: SNHLY, FYNNEI. The J segment lost 0 bases and the V segment lost 2 bases, leaving 5 bases of the junction unmatched.

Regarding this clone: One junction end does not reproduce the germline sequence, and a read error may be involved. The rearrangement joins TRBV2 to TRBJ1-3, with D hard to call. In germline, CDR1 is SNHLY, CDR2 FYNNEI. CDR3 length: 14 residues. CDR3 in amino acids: CASREESSGNTIYF. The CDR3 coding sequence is TGTGCCAGCAGGGAAGAGAGCTCTGGAAACACCATATATTTT. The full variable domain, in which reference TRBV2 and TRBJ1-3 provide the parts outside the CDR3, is EPEVTQTPSHQVTQMGQEVILRCVPISNHLYFYWYRQILGQKVEFLVSFYNNEISEKSEIFDDQFSVERPDGSNFTLKIRSTKLEDSAMYFCASREESSGNTIYFGEGSWLTVV.